This T cell receptor beta chain was sequenced in a study of identifying expanded T cells in peripheral blood. Healthy donors had no documented immune events, such as infections, while sampled. Data came from immunoSEQ multiplex PCR; TCRdb stores just in-frame clones and leaves some out. Among about 76,000 clones, about four fifths were seen once, and the ten largest hold more than 15%. A remark on this clone: The antigen remains undetermined.

V was cut by 6 bases and J by 2 bases, with 11 bases left in between. This CDR3 has 14 residues. Germline assignment: CDR1 LNHDA and CDR2 SQIVND (reference sequence). Study-level points and caveats: Over two and four weeks, about 15 and 19 clones changed, versus approximately 1.1 between replicates. Variance in clone template counts between approximately 2-week samples significantly increased with total template count across all healthy donors.

The J gene is TRBJ2-1, the V gene TRBV19, with a weak D call TRBD2 (5 bases). The specimen sequenced was blood. This TCR derives from a person aged 18 to 70 in good health. The CDR3 protein is CASRPGSPYNEQFF. CDR3 in DNA: TGTGCCAGTAGGCCGGGAAGCCCCTACAATGAGCAGTTCTTC.